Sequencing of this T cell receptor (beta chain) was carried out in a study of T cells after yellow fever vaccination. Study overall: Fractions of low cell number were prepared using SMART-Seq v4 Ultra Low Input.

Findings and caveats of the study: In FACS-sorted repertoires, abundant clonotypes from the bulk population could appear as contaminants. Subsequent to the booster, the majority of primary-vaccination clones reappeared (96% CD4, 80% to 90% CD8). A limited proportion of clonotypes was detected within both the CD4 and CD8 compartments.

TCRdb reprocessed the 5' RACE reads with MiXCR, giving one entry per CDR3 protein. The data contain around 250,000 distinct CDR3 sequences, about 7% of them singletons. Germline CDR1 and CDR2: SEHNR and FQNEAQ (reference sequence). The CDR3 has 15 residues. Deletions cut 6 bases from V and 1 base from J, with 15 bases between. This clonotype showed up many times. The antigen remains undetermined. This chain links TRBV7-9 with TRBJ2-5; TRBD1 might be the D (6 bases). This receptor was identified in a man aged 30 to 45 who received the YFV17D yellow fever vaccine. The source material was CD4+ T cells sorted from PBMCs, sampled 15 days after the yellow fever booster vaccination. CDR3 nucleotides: TGTGCCAGCAGTCCCCCGGGACAAGCCCAAGAGACCCAGTACTTC. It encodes CASSPPGQAQETQYF.